Sequencing of this TCR beta chain was carried out in a study of identical twins. This CDR3 comprises 14 residues. From germline, CDR1 is MNHNS and CDR2 SASEGT. Trimming pared 6 bases from V and 0 bases from J, leaving 9 bases between. In TCRdb, the 5' RACE reads were re-called with MiXCR into one record per CDR3 protein. This sample has 140,000 to 150,000 distinct CDR3 sequences; approximately 3.5% occur once, and the top ten carry approximately 7.7%. This clonotype was obtained from a man aged 18-30 years in good health. Sequencing used memory T cells sorted from blood. This chain links TRBV6-1 with TRBJ1-5, with a weak D call TRBD1 (5 bases). CDR3 region: CASRGDSSNQPQHF. CDR3 DNA: TGTGCCAGCAGGGGTGACAGTAGCAATCAGCCCCAGCATTTT.